The T cell receptor beta chain described here comes from a study of graft-versus-host responses after intestinal transplantation. As regards this clone: Its specificity is not known.

From germline, CDR1 is SGHRS and CDR2 YFSETQ. CDR3 length: 14 residues. Trimming pared 1 base from V and 2 bases from J, leaving 9 bases between. Only in-frame clones appear in the TCRdb table, and some are missing; sequencing was by immunoSEQ multiplex PCR. The sample yields tens of thousands of clones, 94% seen once. The clonotype was recovered from a human donor who was the organ donor for an intestinal transplant. Sequenced material: unstimulated CD4+ T cells sorted from spleen or lymph node cells, taken before transplant. This chain uses TRBV5-1 with TRBJ1-1, with no clear D. CDR3 DNA sequence: TGCGCCAGCAGCTTGAGGACGGGAAACACTGAAGCTTTCTTT. Protein: CASSLRTGNTEAFF.